This entry describes one T cell receptor (beta chain). Its antigen is not yet known. Base-call qualities are not available, and no considerably larger clone is one nucleotide away. The receptor library was made with the immunoSEQ multiplex PCR assay. TCR beta CDR3 sequencing was performed on DNA from the cultured, isolated CD4+ T cells. Per the original workflow: Non-productive TCR sequences were discarded, and reads were trimmed to the CDR3 region, with only CDR3s of 7 or more amino acids retained. The MANAFEST web app was used to identify antigen-specific clonotypes by comparing expansion in peptide wells with expansion in reference cultures. For clones to be considered positive, expansion at FDR<0.05 versus reference and all other wells, an odds ratio above 5, and a frequency above 0.1% in two replicate wells were required. Clonotypes significantly expanded in SARS-CoV-2 spike wells and in at least one common cold coronavirus spike condition were defined as cross-reactive. Levenshtein distance calculated with the stringdist R package was used to assess CDR3 similarity, and unrooted trees were constructed with ape in R 3.6.1. The immuneACCESS repertoire file appears here via TCRdb, limited to in-frame rearrangements. These files lack a portion of the clones; in checked studies, under half of the deficit traces to unresolved V genes, and the cause of the others is not known. That table furnishes V, J and clone size, whereas the DNA furnished D and trimming. The sample profile shows about 66,000 clones; less than 85% of them were found once. The ten largest clones add up to under 2.5% of the sample.

After more than 9 days of culture, CD4+ T cells were isolated with the EasySep CD4+ T cell isolation kit. Two doses of either the BNT162b2 or the mRNA-1273 mRNA SARS-CoV-2 vaccine were administered to participants. Negative nucleocapsid antibody results before and after vaccination confirmed that the healthy vaccine recipients had no prior SARS-CoV-2 infection. Half of the culture medium was replaced with fresh IL-2-containing medium on days 3 and 7. Unless noted otherwise, every peptide stimulation condition was cultured in triplicate wells. Using Ficoll-Paque Plus gradient centrifugation, PBMC were separated from whole blood and then either used fresh or cryopreserved at -140C. The QIAamp micro DNA kit was used to extract genomic DNA from the cultured CD4+ T cells. The data were obtained in a study of vaccination effects on CD4 cells after COVID-19 (dated by TCRdb to about 2022). In the study overall: To identify antigen-specific CD4+ T cell clonotypes by their expansion, the ViraFEST assay first stimulated PBMC with viral peptide pools and then applied TCR sequencing. Post-vaccine samples across the study were collected a median of 72 days after the second dose, with a range of 14 to 241. A total of around eleven COVID-19 convalescent patients and a few SARS-CoV-2-naive healthy vaccine recipients were included in the full study. In both COVID-19 convalescent patients and infection-naive vaccine recipients, the study compared SARS-CoV-2 spike-specific CD4+ TCR repertoires from before mRNA vaccination with those from after it. Cultures from other donors in the study were sequenced with the Oncomine TCR Beta short-read assay on an Illumina iSeq 100. Each well held two million PBMC cultured in IMDM containing around 5% human AB serum, 9 to 10 IU/ml IL-2 and gentamicin, along with roughly 10 ug/ml peptides. The full study reports these points: The study was limited by a small number of convalescent patients and lacked early post-infection timepoints. Both infection-induced and vaccine-induced clones contracted markedly at late post-vaccination timepoints, which is consistent with waning T cell responses. Among healthy vaccine recipients, nearly all vaccine-induced clones were SARS-CoV-2 mono-reactive, and just 1 of 255 was cross-reactive with common cold coronaviruses.

Its CDR3 holds 16 amino acids, cysteine through phenylalanine. Only the CDR3 DNA stays, 48 bases, in frame from base 1. From the germline V gene, CDR1 is SGHRS and CDR2 is YFSETQ. V is shortened by 1 base, J by 0 bases, and the region joining them spans 13 bases. The clonotype was recovered from a human donor who received a COVID-19 vaccine. Recombination connected TRBV5-1 to TRBJ2-5; the D gene is perhaps TRBD1 or TRBD2, each of them matching over 6 bases. The material was CD4+ T cells from PBMCs cultured without peptide, obtained after COVID-19 vaccination. The nucleotides are TGCGCCAGCAGCTTGCTAGGGGGGCGGTACCAAGAGACCCAGTACTTC. Its translation is CASSLLGGRYQETQYF.